This T cell receptor beta chain was sequenced for a study of blood T cell repertoires in COVID-19. Study as a whole: The United States, Italy and Spain were the sources of the acute and convalescent COVID-19 samples. Sources were T cells, B-cell-depleted T cells, or PBMCs; the material itself was cDNA or gDNA.

Per the study methods: Amplified reference gene primers provided the basis for estimating nucleated cell counts. TCRdb keeps only in-frame clones here, not all; method: immunoSEQ multiplex PCR. The DNA was the basis for D and trimming; V, J and clone size are from that table. The repertoire holds a few hundred thousand clones, with around 90% as singletons. Donors in Cohort 3 who had recovered were those with two negative PCRs, healthcare professional clearance, or resolution of their symptoms. The germline CDR1 and CDR2 sequences are MNHEY and SMNVEV (reference sequence). This CDR3 is built from 15 residues. The V end lost 3 bases, the J end lost 0 bases, and 9 bases lay between the germline ends.

Sequenced input: PBMCs or T cells enriched from blood (not recorded which). The V gene is TRBV27, the J gene TRBJ1-5; TRBD1 is a possible D gene (6 bases). This receptor was taken from a woman aged 18-35 years who had recovered from COVID-19. As DNA, the CDR3 is TGTGCCAGCAGTTTCTCAGGGGATAGCAATCAGCCCCAGCATTTT. Its translation is CASSFSGDSNQPQHF.